These 20 T cell receptor beta chains were all obtained from the same sample, sequenced in a study of T cell responses to AZD1222 COVID-19 vaccine. The table came from immunoSEQ multiplex PCR; TCRdb's copy has only in-frame clones and leaves some out. The data contain fewer than 200,000 clones, about 90% of them singletons. This sample comprised peripheral blood, obtained on day 0 of AZD1222 vaccination. These receptors all come from an adult in good health.

The J gene is TRBJ1-1, the V gene TRBV3-1 (or the pseudogene TRBV3-2); possible D gene TRBD1, 5 bases. CDR3 length: 16 residues. Germline V lookup: CDR1 LGHDT, CDR2 YNNKEL (reference sequence). Trimming took 0 bases from V and 4 from J, leaving 15 bases between them. CDR3 sequence: CASSQDARGGGTEAFF. In DNA form, the CDR3 reads TGTGCCAGCAGCCAAGACGCCCGCGGCGGGGGCACTGAAGCTTTCTTT.

The chain combines TRBV27 with TRBJ2-1; 8 bases are shared with TRBD2. The V segment lost 6 bases and the J segment 5 bases; nucleotides outside the gene matches: 12. This CDR3 has 16 amino acids. Germline loops: CDR1 MNHEY, CDR2 SMNVEV (reference sequence). This CDR3 is CASSFLRGGADNEQFF. CDR3 DNA sequence: TGTGCCAGCAGCTTCCTCCGGGGGGGCGCGGACAATGAGCAGTTCTTC.

This clone was seen more than once but under ten times. The J gene is TRBJ1-4, the V gene TRBV28; 8 bases map to TRBD1. Per the germline V gene, CDR1 is MDHEN and CDR2 is SYDVKM. The CDR3 has 14 residues. V lost 8 bases to trimming and J lost 3 bases; unmatched junction nucleotides: 5. For the CDR3, the DNA is TGTGCCAGCCGCCCGACAGGGGCTAATGAAAAACTGTTTTTT. Amino acid sequence: CASRPTGANEKLFF.

This rearrangement joins TRBV28 to TRBJ1-1; possibly TRBD1 for D (6 bases). This CDR3 comprises 14 residues. Germline CDR1 is MDHEN and CDR2 is SYDVKM. Trimming pared 2 bases from V and 1 base from J, leaving 8 bases between. CDR3 protein: CASSLVDRNTEAFF. For the CDR3, the DNA is TGTGCCAGCAGTTTAGTGGACAGGAACACTGAAGCTTTCTTT.

The chain joins TRBV30 to TRBJ1-2, with 8 bases matching TRBD1. The CDR3 contains 16 residues. Germline CDR1 GTSNPN, CDR2 SVGIG (reference sequence). V lost 3 bases to trimming and J lost 2 bases; unmatched junction nucleotides: 11. The CDR3 reads CAWSNEGQEGNYGYTF. The DNA of the CDR3 is TGTGCCTGGAGCAATGAGGGACAGGAGGGGAACTATGGCTACACCTTC.

The chain links TRBV7-8 to TRBJ1-5, with D hard to call. V gave up 2 bases and J gave up 2 bases, with 7 bases separating them. This CDR3 is 14 amino acids long. Germline V gene lookup returns CDR1 SGHVS and CDR2 FQNEAQ. The CDR3, as DNA: TGTGCCAGCAGCTTATCGGTAGGCAATCAGCCCCAGCATTTT. This codes for CASSLSVGNQPQHF.

The table lists this clone with a few counts. The rearrangement joins TRBV15 to TRBJ1-5; D unresolved. CDR1 LNHNV and CDR2 YYDKDF come from the germline V gene (reference sequence). This CDR3 has 13 amino acids. V was clipped by 4 bases and J by 3 bases, with 7 bases between them. The CDR3, as DNA: TGTGCCACCAGCATGATGGACAATCAGCCCCAGCATTTT. It codes for CATSMMDNQPQHF.

The chain combines TRBV20-1 with TRBJ2-7, with TRBD1 as a possible D gene (5 bases). The length of the CDR3 is 12 residues. Trimming left V 3 bases short and J 1 base short, with 7 bases between. Germline V gene data show CDR1 as DFQATT and CDR2 as SNEGSKA (reference sequence). DNA of the CDR3: TGCAGTGCTAGTAGACAGTCCTACGAGCAGTACTTC. Residues: CSASRQSYEQYF.

The V call is TRBV2, the J call TRBJ1-1; 8 positions agree with TRBD1. The CDR3 is made up of 16 amino acids. Germline CDR1 SNHLY, CDR2 FYNNEI. Trimming at V came to 6 bases and at J to 6 bases, leaving 15 bases not matched to a gene. CDR3 DNA: TGTGCCAGCAGCAAAAGACAGGGGCCTGTGATGGCTGAAGCTTTCTTT. Translating gives CASSKRQGPVMAEAFF.

The V call is TRBV18, the J call TRBJ2-7, with 7 bases fitting TRBD2. Germline CDR1 reads KGHSH; CDR2 reads LQKENI. The CDR3 consists of 15 residues. Unmatched junction bases numbered 3, after V lost 1 base and J lost 0 bases. For the CDR3, the DNA is TGTGCCAGCTCACCACTGCGGGAGTACTCCTACGAGCAGTACTTC. As protein: CASSPLREYSYEQYF.

J is TRBJ2-1 and V is TRBV7-8; D is undetermined. There are 15 residues in the CDR3. V was pared by 2 bases and J by 0 bases, with 8 bases between. CDR1 is SGHVS, CDR2 FQNEAQ, per germline. CDR3 loop: CASSLRASSYNEQFF. CDR3 nucleotides: TGTGCCAGCAGCTTACGAGCTAGCTCCTACAATGAGCAGTTCTTC.

This sequence joins TRBV7-9 and TRBJ1-6; D possibly corresponds to TRBD1 (6 bases). The V gene's germline CDR1 is SEHNR and CDR2 FQNEAQ (reference sequence). The CDR3 extends over 13 amino acids. V was shortened by 4 bases and J by 9 bases, with 10 bases between the two germline ends. The CDR3 spells CASSSQGGSPLHF. DNA of the CDR3: TGTGCCAGCAGCTCACAGGGAGGTTCACCCCTCCACTTT. The whole variable domain, filled in from reference TRBV7-9 and TRBJ1-6, reads DTGVSQNPRHKITKRGQNVTFRCDPISEHNRLYWYRQTLGQGPEFLTYFQNEAQLEKSRLLSDRFSAERPKGSFSTLEIQRTEQGDSAMYLCASSSQGGSPLHFGNGTRLTVT.

This rearrangement joins TRBV28 to TRBJ2-2; the D gene is possibly TRBD1 (6 bases). This CDR3 comprises 18 residues. V was shortened by 1 base and J by 1 base, with 16 bases between the two germline ends. Germline CDR1 reads MDHEN; CDR2 reads SYDVKM. This CDR3 is CASSLSTGQLGNTGELFF. The CDR3 bases are TGTGCCAGCAGTTTATCGACGGGACAATTGGGGAACACCGGGGAGCTGTTTTTT.

V usage is TRBV28 and J usage is TRBJ1-2, with D possibly being TRBD1 (6 bases). This CDR3 is 12 amino acids long. V was pared by 7 bases and J by 4 bases, with 10 bases between. Per germline, CDR1 MDHEN and CDR2 SYDVKM. The CDR3 reads CASTADSYGYTF. The CDR3 nucleotides are TGTGCCAGCACCGCGGACAGCTATGGCTACACCTTC.

The chain is built from TRBV28 and TRBJ1-4; a possible D gene is TRBD1 (6 bases). V was pared by 8 bases and J by 8 bases, with 18 bases between. From germline, CDR1 is MDHEN and CDR2 SYDVKM. The CDR3 is 14 residues long. The CDR3 sequence: CASGITGIGEKLFF. The CDR3, as DNA: TGTGCCAGCGGAATCACAGGGATCGGGGAAAAACTGTTTTTT.

The V gene is TRBV7-2, the J gene TRBJ1-3, with D unclear. There are 13 residues in the CDR3. CDR1 and CDR2 from the germline V gene are SGHTA and FQGNSA. Trimming pared 5 bases from V and 4 bases from J, leaving 9 bases between. The CDR3 protein is CASSLSEGNTIYF. The CDR3 DNA follows: TGTGCCAGCAGCCTAAGCGAGGGAAACACCATATATTTT.

This chain uses TRBV7-2 with TRBJ1-2; 8 bases are shared with TRBD1. CDR1 SGHTA and CDR2 FQGNSA come from the germline V gene. The CDR3 spans 13 residues. V gave up 5 bases and J gave up 12 bases; unmatched junction bases: 11. CDR3 sequence (DNA): TGTGCCAGCAGCCTTACGCATGACAGGGGACACACCTTC. Encoded protein: CASSLTHDRGHTF.

The chain has TRBV10-2 and TRBJ1-1, with TRBD1 identical over 8 bases. The V gene's germline CDR1 is WSHSY and CDR2 SAAADI. CDR3 length equals 15 residues. V shed 3 bases, J shed 4 bases, and the junction held 7 bases outside the gene matches. The CDR3 region has the DNA TGCGCCAGCAGTGATCACGGACAGGGCGTCACTGAAGCTTTCTTT. This translates into CASSDHGQGVTEAFF.

The chain carries TRBV6-5 and TRBJ1-5; D gene unclear. The V and J ends lost 0 bases and 5 bases respectively, with 5 bases between them. This CDR3 contains 13 residues. CDR1 is MNHEY and CDR2 is SVGAGI in the germline V gene. CDR3 loop: CASSYSYDQPQHF. CDR3 sequence (DNA): TGTGCCAGCAGTTACTCGTACGATCAGCCCCAGCATTTT.

The CDR3: CASSDRENTEAFF. The CDR3 nucleotides read TGTGCCAGCAGTGACAGGGAAAACACTGAAGCTTTCTTT. The chain has TRBV6-4 and TRBJ1-1; D unresolved. CDR3 length equals 13 residues. The germline V and J ends were trimmed by 2 bases and 2 bases, with 6 bases remaining between them. Germline V CDR1 and CDR2: MRHNA, SNTAGT.